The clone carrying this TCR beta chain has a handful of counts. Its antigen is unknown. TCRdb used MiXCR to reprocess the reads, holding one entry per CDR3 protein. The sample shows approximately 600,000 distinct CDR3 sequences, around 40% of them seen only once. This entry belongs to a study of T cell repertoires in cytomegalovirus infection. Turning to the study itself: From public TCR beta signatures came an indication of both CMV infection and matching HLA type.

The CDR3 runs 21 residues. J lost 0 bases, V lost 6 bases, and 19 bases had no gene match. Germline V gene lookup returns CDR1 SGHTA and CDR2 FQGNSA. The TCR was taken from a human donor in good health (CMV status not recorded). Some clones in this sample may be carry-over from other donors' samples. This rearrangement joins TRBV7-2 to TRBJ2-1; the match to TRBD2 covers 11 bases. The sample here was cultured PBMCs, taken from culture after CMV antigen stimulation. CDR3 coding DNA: TGTGCCAGCAGTCTTAATAGACCTAGCGGGAGGCCCTTTGGCTCCTACAATGAGCAGTTCTTC. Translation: CASSLNRPSGRPFGSYNEQFF.